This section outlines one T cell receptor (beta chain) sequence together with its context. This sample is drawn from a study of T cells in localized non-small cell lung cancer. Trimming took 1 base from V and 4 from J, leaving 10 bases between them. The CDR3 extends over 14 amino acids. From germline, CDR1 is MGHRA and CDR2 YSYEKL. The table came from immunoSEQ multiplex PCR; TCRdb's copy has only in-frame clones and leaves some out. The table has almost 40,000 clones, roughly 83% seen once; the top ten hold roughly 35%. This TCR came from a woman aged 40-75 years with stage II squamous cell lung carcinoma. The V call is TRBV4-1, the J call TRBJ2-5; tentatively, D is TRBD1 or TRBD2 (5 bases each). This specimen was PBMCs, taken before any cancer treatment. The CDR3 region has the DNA TGCGCCAGCAGCCAAGTGGGGGATTTAGAGACCCAGTACTTC. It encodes CASSQVGDLETQYF.